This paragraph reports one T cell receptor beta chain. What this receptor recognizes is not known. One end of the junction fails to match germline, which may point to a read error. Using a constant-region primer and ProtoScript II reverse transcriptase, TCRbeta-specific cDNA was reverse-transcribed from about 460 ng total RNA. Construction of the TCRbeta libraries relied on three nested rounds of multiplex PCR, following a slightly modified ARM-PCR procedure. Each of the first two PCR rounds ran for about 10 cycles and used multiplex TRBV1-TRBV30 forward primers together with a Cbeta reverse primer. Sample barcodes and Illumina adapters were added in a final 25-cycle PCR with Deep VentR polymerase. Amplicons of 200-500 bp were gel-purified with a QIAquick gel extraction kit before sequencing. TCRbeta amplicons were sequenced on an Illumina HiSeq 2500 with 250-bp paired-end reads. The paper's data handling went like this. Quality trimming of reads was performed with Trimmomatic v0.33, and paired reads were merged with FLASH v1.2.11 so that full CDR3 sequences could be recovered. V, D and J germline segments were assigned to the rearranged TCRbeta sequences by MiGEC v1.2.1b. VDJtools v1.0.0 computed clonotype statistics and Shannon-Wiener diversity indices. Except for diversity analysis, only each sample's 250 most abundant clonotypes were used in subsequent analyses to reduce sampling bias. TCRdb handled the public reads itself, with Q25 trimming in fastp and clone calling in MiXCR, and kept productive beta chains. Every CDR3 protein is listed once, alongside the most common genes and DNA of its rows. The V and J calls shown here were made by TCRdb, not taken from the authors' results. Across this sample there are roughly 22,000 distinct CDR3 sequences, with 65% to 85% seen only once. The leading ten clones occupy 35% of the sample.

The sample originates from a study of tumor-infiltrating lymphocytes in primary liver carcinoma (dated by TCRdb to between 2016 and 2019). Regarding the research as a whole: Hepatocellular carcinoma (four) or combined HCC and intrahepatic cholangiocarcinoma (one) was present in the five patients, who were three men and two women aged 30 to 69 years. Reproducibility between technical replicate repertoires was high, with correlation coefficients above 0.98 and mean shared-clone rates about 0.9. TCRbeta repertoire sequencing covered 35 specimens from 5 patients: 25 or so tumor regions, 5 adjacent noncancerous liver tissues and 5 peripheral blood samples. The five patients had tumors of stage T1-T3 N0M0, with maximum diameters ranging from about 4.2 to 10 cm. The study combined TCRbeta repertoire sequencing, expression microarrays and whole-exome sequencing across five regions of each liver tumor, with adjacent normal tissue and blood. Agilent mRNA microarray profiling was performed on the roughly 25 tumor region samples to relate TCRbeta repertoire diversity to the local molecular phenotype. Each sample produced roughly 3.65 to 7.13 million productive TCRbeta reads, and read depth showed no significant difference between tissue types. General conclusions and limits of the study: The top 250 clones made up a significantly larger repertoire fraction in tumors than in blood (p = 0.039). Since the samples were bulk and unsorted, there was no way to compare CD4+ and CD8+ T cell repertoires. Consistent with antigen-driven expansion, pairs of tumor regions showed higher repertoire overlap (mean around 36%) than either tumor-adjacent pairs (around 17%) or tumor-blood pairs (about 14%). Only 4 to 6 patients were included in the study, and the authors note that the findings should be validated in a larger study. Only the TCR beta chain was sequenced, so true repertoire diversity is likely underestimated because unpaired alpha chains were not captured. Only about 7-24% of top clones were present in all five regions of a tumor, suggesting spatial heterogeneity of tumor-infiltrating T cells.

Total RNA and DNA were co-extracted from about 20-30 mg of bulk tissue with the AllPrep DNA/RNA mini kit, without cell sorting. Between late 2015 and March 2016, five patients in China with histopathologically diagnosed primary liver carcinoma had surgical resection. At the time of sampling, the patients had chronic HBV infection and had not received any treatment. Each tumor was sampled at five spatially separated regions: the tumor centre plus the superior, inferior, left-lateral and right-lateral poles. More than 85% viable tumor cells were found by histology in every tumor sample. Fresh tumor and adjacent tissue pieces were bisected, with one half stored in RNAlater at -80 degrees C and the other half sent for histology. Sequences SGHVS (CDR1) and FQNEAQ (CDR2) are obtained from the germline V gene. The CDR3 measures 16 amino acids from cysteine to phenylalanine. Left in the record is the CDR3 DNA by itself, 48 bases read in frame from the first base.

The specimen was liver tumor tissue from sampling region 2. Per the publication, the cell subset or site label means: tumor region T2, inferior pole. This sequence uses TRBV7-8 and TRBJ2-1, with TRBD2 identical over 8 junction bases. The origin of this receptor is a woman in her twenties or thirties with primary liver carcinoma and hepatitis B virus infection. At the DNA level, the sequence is TGTGCCAGCAGCTTAATCCCGGGACTAGTGGACAATGGGCAGTTCTTC. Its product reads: CASSLIPGLVDNGQFF. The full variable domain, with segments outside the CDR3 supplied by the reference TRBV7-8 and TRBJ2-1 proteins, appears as GAGVSQSPRYKVAKRGQDVALRCDPISGHVSLFWYQQALGQGPEFLTYFQNEAQLDKSGLPSDRFFAERPEGSVSTLKIQRTQQEDSAVYLCASSLIPGLVDNGQFFGPGTRLTVL.